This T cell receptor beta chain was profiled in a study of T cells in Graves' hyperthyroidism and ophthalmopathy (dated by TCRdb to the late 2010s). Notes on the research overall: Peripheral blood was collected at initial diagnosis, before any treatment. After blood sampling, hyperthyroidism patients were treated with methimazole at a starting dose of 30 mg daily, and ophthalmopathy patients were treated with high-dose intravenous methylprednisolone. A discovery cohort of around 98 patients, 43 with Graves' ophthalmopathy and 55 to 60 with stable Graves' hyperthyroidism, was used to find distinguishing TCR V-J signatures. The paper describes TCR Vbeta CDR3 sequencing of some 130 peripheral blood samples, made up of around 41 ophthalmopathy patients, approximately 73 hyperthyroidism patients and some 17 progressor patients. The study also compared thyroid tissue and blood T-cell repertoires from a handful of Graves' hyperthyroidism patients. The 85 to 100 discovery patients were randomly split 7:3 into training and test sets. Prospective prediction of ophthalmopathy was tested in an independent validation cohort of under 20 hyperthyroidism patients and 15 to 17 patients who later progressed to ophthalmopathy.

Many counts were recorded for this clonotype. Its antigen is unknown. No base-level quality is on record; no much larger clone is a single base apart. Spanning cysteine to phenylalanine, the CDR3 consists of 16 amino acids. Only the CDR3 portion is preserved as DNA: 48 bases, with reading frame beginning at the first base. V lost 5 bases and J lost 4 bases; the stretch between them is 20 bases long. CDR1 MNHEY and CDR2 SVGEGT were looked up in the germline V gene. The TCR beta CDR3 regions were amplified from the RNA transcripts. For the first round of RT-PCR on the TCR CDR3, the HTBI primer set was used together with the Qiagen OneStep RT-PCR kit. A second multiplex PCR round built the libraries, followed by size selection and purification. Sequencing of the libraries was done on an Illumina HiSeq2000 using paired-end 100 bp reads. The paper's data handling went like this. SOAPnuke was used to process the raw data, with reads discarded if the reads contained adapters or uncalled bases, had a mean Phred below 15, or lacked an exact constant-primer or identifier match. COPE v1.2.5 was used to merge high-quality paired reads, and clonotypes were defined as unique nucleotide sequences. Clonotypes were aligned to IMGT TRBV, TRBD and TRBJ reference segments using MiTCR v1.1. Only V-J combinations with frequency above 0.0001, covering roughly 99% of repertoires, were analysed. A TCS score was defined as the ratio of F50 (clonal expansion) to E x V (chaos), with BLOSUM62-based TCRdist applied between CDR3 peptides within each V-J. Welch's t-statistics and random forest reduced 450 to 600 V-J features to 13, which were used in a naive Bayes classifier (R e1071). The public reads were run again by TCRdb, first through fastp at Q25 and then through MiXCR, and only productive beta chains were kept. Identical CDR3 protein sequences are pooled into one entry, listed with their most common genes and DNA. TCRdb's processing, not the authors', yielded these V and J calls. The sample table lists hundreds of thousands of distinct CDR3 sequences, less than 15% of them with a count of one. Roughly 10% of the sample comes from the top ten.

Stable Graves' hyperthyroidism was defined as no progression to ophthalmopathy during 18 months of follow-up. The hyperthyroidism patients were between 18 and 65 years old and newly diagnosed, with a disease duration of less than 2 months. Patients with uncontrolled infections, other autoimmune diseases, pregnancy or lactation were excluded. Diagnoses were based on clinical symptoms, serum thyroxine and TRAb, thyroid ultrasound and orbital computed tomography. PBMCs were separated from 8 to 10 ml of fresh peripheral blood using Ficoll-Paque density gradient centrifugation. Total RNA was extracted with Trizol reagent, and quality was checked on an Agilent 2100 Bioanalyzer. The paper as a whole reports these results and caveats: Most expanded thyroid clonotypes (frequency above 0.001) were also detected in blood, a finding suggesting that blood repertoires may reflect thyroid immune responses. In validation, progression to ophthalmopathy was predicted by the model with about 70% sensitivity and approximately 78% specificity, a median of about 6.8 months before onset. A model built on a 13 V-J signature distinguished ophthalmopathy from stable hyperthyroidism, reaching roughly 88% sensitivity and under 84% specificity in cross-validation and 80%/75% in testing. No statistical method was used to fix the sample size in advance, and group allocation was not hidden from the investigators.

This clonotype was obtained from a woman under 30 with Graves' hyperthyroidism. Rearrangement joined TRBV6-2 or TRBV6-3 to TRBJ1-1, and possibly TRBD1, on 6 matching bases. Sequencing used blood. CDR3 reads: CASSKKIQGIGTEAFF. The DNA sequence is TGTGCCAGCAGTAAAAAAATACAGGGCATCGGCACTGAAGCTTTCTTT.